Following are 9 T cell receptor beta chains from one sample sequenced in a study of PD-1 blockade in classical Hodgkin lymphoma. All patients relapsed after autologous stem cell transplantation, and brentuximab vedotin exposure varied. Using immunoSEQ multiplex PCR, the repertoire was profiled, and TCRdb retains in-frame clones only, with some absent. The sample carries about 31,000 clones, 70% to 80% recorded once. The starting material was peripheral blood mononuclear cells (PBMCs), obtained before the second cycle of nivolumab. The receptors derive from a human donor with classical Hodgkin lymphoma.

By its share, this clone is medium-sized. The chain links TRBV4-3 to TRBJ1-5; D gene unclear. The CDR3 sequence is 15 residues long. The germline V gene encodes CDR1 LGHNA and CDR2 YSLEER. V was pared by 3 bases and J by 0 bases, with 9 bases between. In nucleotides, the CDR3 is TGCGCCAGCAGCCAGGTGGCAGGTAGCAATCAGCCCCAGCATTTT. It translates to CASSQVAGSNQPQHF.

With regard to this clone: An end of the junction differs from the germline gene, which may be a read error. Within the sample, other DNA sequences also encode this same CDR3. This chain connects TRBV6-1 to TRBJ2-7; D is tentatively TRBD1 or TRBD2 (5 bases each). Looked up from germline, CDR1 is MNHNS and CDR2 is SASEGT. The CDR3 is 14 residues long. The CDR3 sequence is CATRPGPQSYEQYF. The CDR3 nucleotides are TGTGCCACGCGACCGGGACCTCAGTCCTACGAGCAGTACTTT.

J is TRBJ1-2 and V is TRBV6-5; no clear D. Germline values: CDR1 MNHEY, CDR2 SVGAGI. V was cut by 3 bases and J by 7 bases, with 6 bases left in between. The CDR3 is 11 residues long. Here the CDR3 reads CASSYGVGYTF. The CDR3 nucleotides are TGTGCCAGCAGTTATGGGGTTGGCTACACCTTC.

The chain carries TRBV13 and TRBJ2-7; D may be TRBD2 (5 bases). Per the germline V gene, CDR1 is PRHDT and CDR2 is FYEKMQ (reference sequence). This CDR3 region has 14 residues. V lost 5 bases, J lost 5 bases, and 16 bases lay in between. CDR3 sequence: CASSVTPRGDEQYF. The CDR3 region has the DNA TGTGCCAGCAGCGTGACCCCTCGGGGAGACGAGCAGTACTTC.

The CDR3 sequence is CASSSSSYEQYF. The DNA of the CDR3 is TGTGCCAGCAGCTCGAGCTCCTACGAGCAGTACTTC. This chain links TRBV11-2 with TRBJ2-7; D call uncertain. V lost 4 bases to trimming and J lost 0 bases, with 4 bases between them. Germline CDR1 SGHAT, CDR2 FQNNGV. This CDR3 spans 12 amino acids. Combining the CDR3 with reference TRBV11-2 and TRBJ2-7 gives the whole variable domain EAGVAQSPRYKIIEKRQSVAFWCNPISGHATLYWYQQILGQGPKLLIQFQNNGVVDDSQLPKDRFSAERLKGVDSTLKIQPAKLEDSAVYLCASSSSSYEQYFGPGTRLTVT.

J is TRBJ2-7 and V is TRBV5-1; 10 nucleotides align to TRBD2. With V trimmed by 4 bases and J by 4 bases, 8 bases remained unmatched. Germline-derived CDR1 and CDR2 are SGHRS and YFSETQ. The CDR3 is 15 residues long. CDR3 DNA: TGCGCCAGCAGCCCAGCCCCTAGCGGGAGTTACGAGCAGTACTTC. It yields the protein CASSPAPSGSYEQYF.

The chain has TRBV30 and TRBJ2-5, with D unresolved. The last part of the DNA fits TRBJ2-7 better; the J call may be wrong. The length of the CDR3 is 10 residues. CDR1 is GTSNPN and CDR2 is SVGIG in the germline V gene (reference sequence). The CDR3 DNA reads TGTGCCTGGAGTCTTGGCGAGCAGTACTTC. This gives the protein CAWSLGEQYF.

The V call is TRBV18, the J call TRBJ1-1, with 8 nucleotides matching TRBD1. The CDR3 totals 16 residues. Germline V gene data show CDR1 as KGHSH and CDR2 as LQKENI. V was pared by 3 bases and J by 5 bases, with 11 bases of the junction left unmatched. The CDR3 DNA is TGTGCCAGCTCACCCTCGGTGCAGGGGGCGTCAACTGAAGCTTTCTTT. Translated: CASSPSVQGASTEAFF.

This CDR3 is CAISEGRIDGYTF. The CDR3 DNA sequence: TGTGCCATCAGTGAGGGACGGATAGATGGCTACACCTTC. The genes are TRBV10-3 and TRBJ1-2; D is unresolved. This CDR3 has 13 residues. Germline V CDR1 and CDR2: ENHRY, SYGVKD. Trimming removed 2 bases at V and 6 bases at J, with 10 bases between.